A single sample gave rise to the 20 T cell receptor beta chains below, sequenced in a study of OX40 agonist ivuxolimab in advanced cancers. TCRdb's table, derived via immunoSEQ multiplex PCR, lists solely in-frame clones and lacks some. This sample has tens of thousands of clones; about 87% occur once, and the top ten carry about 1%. This material consisted of CD4+ or CD8+ T cells sorted from blood, taken in a trial of the OX40 agonist ivuxolimab. The receptor set was obtained from an adult with an advanced solid tumor such as melanoma, head and neck, liver or kidney cancer.

This clone showed up just once. This chain joins TRBV5-1 and TRBJ1-1, with TRBD1 identical over 8 bases. The V gene's germline CDR1 is SGHRS and CDR2 YFSETQ. The CDR3 length is 14 residues. Trimming took 4 bases from V and 1 from J; bases not matched to a gene: 3. In nucleotides, the CDR3 is TGCGCCAGCAGCGGGGGGACAGGGAACACTGAAGCTTTCTTT. Amino acid sequence: CASSGGTGNTEAFF.

The chain recombines TRBV1 with TRBJ1-6. TRBV1 is classified as a pseudogene. The CDR3 is 18 residues long. The CDR3 nucleotides read TGCACCAGCAGCCAAATTGGCCACTGGAGCTCCTATAATTCACCCCTCCACTTT. It encodes CTSSQIGHWSSYNSPLHF.

The chain employs TRBV28 and TRBJ2-2; no firm D call. The V gene lost 7 bases and the J gene lost 2 bases, with 11 bases spanning the gap. Per the germline V gene, CDR1 is MDHEN and CDR2 is SYDVKM. This CDR3 contains 14 residues. The CDR3 DNA sequence: TGTGCCAGCAATAACGGACGTAACACCGGGGAGCTGTTTTTT. It is translated as CASNNGRNTGELFF.

This chain connects TRBV2 to TRBJ1-5, with D tentatively TRBD1 (5 bases). The CDR3 is 14 amino acids. Germline V gene data show CDR1 as SNHLY and CDR2 as FYNNEI. Trimming shortened V by 2 bases and J by 6 bases, and 11 bases separated the two germline ends. This chain's CDR3 is CASSEFREAQPQHF. The CDR3 nucleotides read TGTGCCAGCAGTGAATTCAGGGAAGCTCAGCCCCAGCATTTT.

CDR3 loop: CASSPQGGWETQYF. The DNA for the CDR3 is TGTGCCAGCAGCCCCCAGGGTGGGTGGGAGACCCAGTACTTC. The chain combines TRBV7-3 with TRBJ2-5, with TRBD1 as a possible D gene (5 bases). The germline V gene encodes CDR1 SGHTA and CDR2 FQGTGA. The V gene lost 5 bases and the J gene lost 5 bases, with 15 bases spanning the gap. The CDR3 length is 14 residues.

This sequence joins TRBV28 and TRBJ2-2; D uncertain. V was trimmed by 7 bases and J by 5 bases, leaving 11 bases between them. The CDR3 covers 13 residues. CDR1 and CDR2 from the germline V gene are MDHEN and SYDVKM. The CDR3 loop reads CASTSIRTGELFF. As DNA, the CDR3 is TGTGCCAGCACCTCTATACGGACCGGGGAGCTGTTTTTT.

In this sample, this clone turned up a few times. The genes are TRBV6-5 and TRBJ1-1; D is uncertain. The germline V gene encodes CDR1 MNHEY and CDR2 SVGAGI. Trimming cost V 0 bases and J 4 bases, with 6 bases left between them. The CDR3 covers 13 residues. The CDR3 sequence is CASSYSTGTEAFF. The DNA for the CDR3 is TGTGCCAGCAGTTACTCGACCGGCACTGAAGCTTTCTTT.

This rearrangement joins TRBV6-5 to TRBJ2-5; 7 bases match TRBD2. V lost 10 bases and J lost 5; bases outside the gene matches: 13. This CDR3 contains 14 residues. Germline assignment: CDR1 MNHEY and CDR2 SVGAGI. For the CDR3, the DNA is TGTGCCACTCACGGGAGGTTAGGTGGGGAGACCCAGTACTTC. This encodes CATHGRLGGETQYF.

In this sample, this clone turned up once. The V and J genes are TRBV6-6 and TRBJ2-3, with 9 bases aligning to TRBD2. V trimming: 5 bases; J trimming: 4 bases; junction bases outside the gene matches: 7. The CDR3 totals 15 residues. Germline CDR1 is MNHNY and CDR2 is SVGAGI (reference sequence). For the CDR3, the DNA is TGTGCCAGCAGTCCGGCGGGGGGGGGTGCAGATACGCAGTATTTT. Translation gives CASSPAGGGADTQYF.

The genes are TRBV9 and TRBJ1-1; maybe TRBD1 (5 bases). The CDR3 is made up of 14 amino acids. V gave up 4 bases and J gave up 7 bases, with 17 bases separating them. Germline values: CDR1 SGDLS, CDR2 YYNGEE. The CDR3 is CASSPMGGEGEAFF. CDR3 bases: TGTGCCAGCAGCCCCATGGGGGGGGAGGGTGAAGCTTTCTTT.

V usage is TRBV2 and J usage is TRBJ1-1; TRBD1 is a possible D gene (5 bases). The germline CDR1 and CDR2 sequences are SNHLY and FYNNEI. V was shortened by 5 bases and J by 9 bases, with 16 bases between the two germline ends. CDR3 length equals 13 residues. This chain's CDR3 is CASSRGEGGKAFF. In DNA form, the CDR3 reads TGTGCCAGCAGTAGAGGGGAGGGAGGGAAAGCTTTCTTT. Based on the CDR3 plus reference TRBV2 and TRBJ1-1, the full variable domain is EPEVTQTPSHQVTQMGQEVILRCVPISNHLYFYWYRQILGQKVEFLVSFYNNEISEKSEIFDDQFSVERPDGSNFTLKIRSTKLEDSAMYFCASSRGEGGKAFFGQGTRLTVV.

This chain's CDR3 is CASSVARGWGAGTQYF. The CDR3 DNA follows: TGTGCCAGCAGCGTAGCCCGAGGATGGGGGGCTGGGACCCAGTACTTC. The genes are TRBV9 and TRBJ2-5; the D call may be TRBD1 or TRBD2 (6 bases each). The CDR3 covers 16 residues. V gave up 0 bases and J gave up 7 bases, with 19 bases separating them. Germline CDR1 is SGDLS and CDR2 is YYNGEE.

The chain has TRBV4-3 and TRBJ2-3; the D gene is possibly TRBD1 (6 bases). CDR1 and CDR2 (germline): LGHNA, YSLEER. The CDR3 loop spans 17 amino acids. The V end was cut by 6 bases, the J end by 5 bases, with 24 bases between. This CDR3 is CASSPGVTTDGGDTQYF. The CDR3 coding sequence is TGCGCCAGCAGTCCAGGGGTGACCACCGACGGCGGAGATACGCAGTATTTT.

Points on this clone: Other DNA sequences within the sample encode an identical CDR3. This chain joins TRBV2 and TRBJ2-5, with D hard to call. V lost 7 bases to trimming and J lost 2 bases, with 8 bases between them. Germline CDR1 is SNHLY and CDR2 is FYNNEI. The CDR3 is 12 residues long. The CDR3 region has the DNA TGTGCCAGCAAAGGGCTGCAAGAGACCCAGTACTTC. Protein sequence: CASKGLQETQYF.

The gene calls are TRBV2 and TRBJ1-5, with D perhaps TRBD1 (5 bases). The V gene lost 4 bases and the J gene lost 12 bases, with 19 bases spanning the gap. CDR1 is SNHLY, CDR2 FYNNEI, per germline. This CDR3 contains 14 residues. DNA of the CDR3: TGTGCCAGCAGTGTATTGGGGGGTCGGGAACGCCAGCATTTT. This sequence encodes CASSVLGGRERQHF.

CDR3 region: CASSLGRVNGELFF. Here the CDR3 DNA reads TGTGCCAGCAGCTTAGGGAGGGTAAACGGGGAGCTGTTTTTT. The rearrangement uses TRBV11-3 and TRBJ2-2, with D possibly matching TRBD2 (6 bases). Deletions cut 1 base from V and 7 bases from J, with 10 bases between. Germline-derived CDR1 and CDR2 are SGHNT and YENEEA. The length of the CDR3 is 14 residues. Based on the CDR3 plus reference TRBV11-3 and TRBJ2-2, the full variable domain is EAGVVQSPRYKIIEKKQPVAFWCNPISGHNTLYWYLQNLGQGPELLIRYENEEAVDDSQLPKDRFSAERLKGVDSTLKIQPAELGDSAVYLCASSLGRVNGELFFGEGSRLTVL.

The chain combines TRBV5-5 with TRBJ1-4, with TRBD1 as a possible D gene (6 bases). Germline-derived CDR1 and CDR2 are SGHKS and YYEKEE (reference sequence). The CDR3 extends over 15 amino acids. The V and J ends lost 4 bases and 8 bases respectively, with 18 bases between them. CDR3: CASSPLGGGTEKLFF. In DNA, the CDR3 is TGTGCCAGCAGCCCCCTCGGTGGGGGCACGGAAAAACTGTTTTTT.

A few counts support this clone. The genes are TRBV6-5 and TRBJ2-2; D gene uncertain. Per germline, CDR1 MNHEY and CDR2 SVGAGI. The CDR3 consists of 16 residues. Trimming cost V 1 base and J 0 bases, with 9 bases left between them. The CDR3 reads CASSYWRNANTGELFF. CDR3 in DNA: TGTGCCAGCAGTTACTGGCGCAACGCGAACACCGGGGAGCTGTTTTTT.

This clone appeared a single time. The chain recombines TRBV7-6 with TRBJ2-1, with 13 positions matching TRBD2. The J segment lost 10 bases and the V segment lost 5 bases, leaving 11 bases of the junction unmatched. Germline assignment: CDR1 SGHVS and CDR2 FNYEAQ. CDR3 size: 16 residues. CDR3 amino acids: CASSQRQGLAGAEQFF. For the CDR3, the DNA is TGTGCCAGCAGCCAGAGACAAGGACTAGCGGGAGCCGAGCAGTTCTTC. Looking up the rest from reference TRBV7-6 and TRBJ2-1 gives the full variable domain: GAGVSQSPRYKVTKRGQDVALRCDPISGHVSLYWYRQALGQGPEFLTYFNYEAQQDKSGLPNDRFSAERPEGSISTLTIQRTEQRDSAMYRCASSQRQGLAGAEQFFGPGTRLTVL.

The chain carries TRBV15 and TRBJ2-1; TRBD2 matches 8 bases. CDR1 LNHNV and CDR2 YYDKDF come from the germline V gene (reference sequence). V was clipped by 1 base and J by 8 bases; unmatched bases: 4. The CDR3 has 14 amino acids. CDR3 sequence reads: CATSRGLARDEQFF. CDR3 DNA sequence: TGTGCCACCAGCAGAGGACTAGCGCGGGATGAGCAGTTCTTC.